Listed here are 25 T cell receptor beta chains from one sample, sequenced in a study of T cells after yellow fever vaccination. A single record per CDR3 protein comes from TCRdb applying MiXCR to the 5' RACE reads. Of about 350,000 distinct CDR3 sequences listed, roughly 8.6% were seen once; the top ten hold around 17%. The source material was PBMCs, sampled roughly seven weeks after the first yellow fever vaccination. The receptor source for this set is a man aged 18-30 years who received the YFV17D yellow fever vaccine.

The table lists this clonotype with a few counts. The chain couples TRBV18 to TRBJ2-3, with D perhaps matching TRBD1 (5 bases). CDR3 size: 14 residues. Trimming stripped 3 bases from V and 2 bases from J, with 9 bases between. Germline lookup yields CDR1 KGHSH and CDR2 LQKENI. This CDR3 reads CASSPPRDTDTQYF. The CDR3 DNA reads as TGTGCCAGCTCACCTCCCAGGGACACAGATACGCAGTATTTT.

The V gene is TRBV28, the J gene TRBJ1-1; possibly TRBD1 for D (6 bases). V was pared by 3 bases and J by 4 bases, with 15 bases between. Germline loops: CDR1 MDHEN, CDR2 SYDVKM. The CDR3 consists of 15 residues. The CDR3 sequence is CASSLGGTRGTEAFF. The CDR3 nucleotides read TGTGCCAGCAGTTTGGGGGGGACACGAGGCACTGAAGCTTTCTTT.

This clonotype was recorded a few times. The chain combines TRBV12-3 or TRBV12-4 with TRBJ2-3; 11 bases are a match to TRBD2. Trimming cost V 6 bases and J 0 bases; bases outside gene matches: 2. The CDR3 sequence is 15 residues long. The CDR3 protein is CASRGLAASTDTQYF. The CDR3 region has the DNA TGTGCCAGCAGGGGACTAGCGGCTAGCACAGATACGCAGTATTTT.

A few counts support this clonotype. The rearrangement uses TRBV28 and TRBJ2-7, with D tentatively TRBD1 (7 bases). Germline-derived CDR1 and CDR2 are MDHEN and SYDVKM. The CDR3 extends over 13 amino acids. Trimming cost V 3 bases and J 5 bases, with 11 bases left between them. CDR3 in DNA: TGTGCCAGCAGTTTCGGCAGGGGGGACGAGCAGTACGTC. This translates into CASSFGRGDEQYV.

This clonotype was picked up a small number of times. The chain joins TRBV27 to TRBJ2-7; D is unresolved. The ends were cut back, 2 bases at V and 4 bases at J, with 15 bases in the middle. Germline values: CDR1 MNHEY, CDR2 SMNVEV (reference sequence). The CDR3 covers 15 residues. The CDR3, as DNA: TGTGCCAGCAGTTTAGGAAAAACCCGTTGGTACGAGCAGTACTTC. Residues: CASSLGKTRWYEQYF.

This clonotype has only a few counts. The CDR3 coding sequence is TGTGCCAGCTCACCACCCAAAGGGCCCTATAATTCACCCCTCCACTTT. It is translated as CASSPPKGPYNSPLHF. The chain combines TRBV18 with TRBJ1-6; D is uncertain. V dropped 0 bases and J dropped 2 bases, with 8 bases sitting between them. This CDR3 spans 16 amino acids. Germline V CDR1 and CDR2: KGHSH, LQKENI.

This clonotype was picked up many times. V gene TRBV5-1 combines with J gene TRBJ2-1; D might be TRBD2 (6 bases). Germline V gene sequence: CDR1 SGHRS, CDR2 YFSETQ. Trimming removed 0 bases from V and 7 bases from J, with 11 bases in between. This CDR3 is built from 14 residues. CDR3 DNA: TGCGCCAGCAGCTTGGGTGTTAGCGGTAATGAGCAGTTCTTC. This encodes CASSLGVSGNEQFF.

V gene TRBV20-1 combines with J gene TRBJ1-2, with D tentatively TRBD1 (5 bases). Germline values: CDR1 DFQATT, CDR2 SNEGSKA (reference sequence). This CDR3 has 12 amino acids. Deletions cut 5 bases from V and 3 bases from J, with 10 bases between. The CDR3 loop reads CSAWDGHYGYTF. The DNA for the CDR3 is TGCAGTGCTTGGGACGGTCACTATGGCTACACCTTC.

The genes are TRBV12-5 and TRBJ2-7; TRBD2 agrees at 10 bases. Trimming cost V 0 bases and J 5 bases; bases outside gene matches: 7. The CDR3 sequence is 16 residues long. The V gene's germline CDR1 is LGHNT and CDR2 FRNRAP. The CDR3 sequence: CASGLVLSGGAHEQYF. The DNA of the CDR3 is TGTGCTAGTGGTTTGGTATTAAGCGGGGGGGCCCACGAGCAGTACTTC.

This clonotype was counted a few times. V and J are TRBV12-3 or TRBV12-4 and TRBJ2-7; 9 bases match TRBD1. The CDR3 extends over 14 amino acids. The junction had 10 bases not matched to a gene; V was cut back by 6 bases and J by 7 bases. This CDR3 is CASRGDRVLKEQYF. DNA of the CDR3: TGTGCCAGCAGGGGGGACAGGGTCCTAAAGGAGCAGTACTTC.

This clonotype was detected only a few times. This chain links TRBV27 with TRBJ2-1, with D possibly matching TRBD2 (7 bases). Trimming took off 6 bases at V and 8 bases at J, with 20 bases between the two ends. The CDR3 spans 15 residues. Germline lookup yields CDR1 MNHEY and CDR2 SMNVEV (reference sequence). The CDR3 DNA reads as TGTGCCAGCAGGCCCCGAGGGGGGGGTGATCATGAGCAGTTCTTC. It yields the protein CASRPRGGGDHEQFF.

Comments on this clonotype: A much bigger clone sits one base away, suggesting this may be a read error. This chain uses TRBV12-3 or TRBV12-4 with TRBJ2-5; the D gene is possibly TRBD1 (5 bases). The CDR3 has 14 residues. The DNA of the CDR3 is TGTGCCAGCAGTCCCCAGGGAAGTGAGGAGAACCAGTACTTC. This gives the protein CASSPQGSEENQYF.

The count of this clonotype is one. The chain couples TRBV29-1 to TRBJ2-1, with TRBD1 matching 7 bases. Germline V gene data show CDR1 as SQVTM and CDR2 as ANQGSEA. CDR3 size: 10 residues. V was pared by 1 base and J by 13 bases, with 1 base of the junction left unmatched. This chain's CDR3 is CSVEGQGQFF. For the CDR3, the DNA is TGCAGCGTTGAAGGACAGGGTCAGTTCTTC.

This clonotype was picked up a small number of times. The rearrangement uses TRBV30 and TRBJ2-2; D is perhaps TRBD2 (5 bases). The CDR3 loop spans 14 amino acids. Germline-derived CDR1 and CDR2 are GTSNPN and SVGIG (reference sequence). The V and J ends lost 1 base and 4 bases respectively, with 10 bases between them. CDR3 in amino acids: CAWSDSEGTGELFF. The CDR3 DNA sequence: TGTGCCTGGAGTGATAGCGAGGGCACCGGGGAGCTGTTTTTT. The full variable domain, its missing parts supplied by reference TRBV30 and TRBJ2-2, is SQTIHQWPATLVQPVGSPLSLECTVEGTSNPNLYWYRQAAGRGLQLLFYSVGIGQISSEVPQNLSASRPQDRQFILSSKKLLLSDSGFYLCAWSDSEGTGELFFGEGSRLTVL.

A few counts support this clonotype. V is TRBV28 and J is TRBJ2-3, with 7 bases matching TRBD1. The CDR3 runs 14 residues. J was trimmed by 2 bases and V by 10 bases; bases with no gene match: 9. Looked up from germline, CDR1 is MDHEN and CDR2 is SYDVKM. CDR3 amino acids: CATDRGQNTDTQYF. CDR3 in DNA: TGTGCCACCGACCGGGGACAGAACACAGATACGCAGTATTTT.

The chain is built from TRBV20-1 and TRBJ2-3, with 8 bases that match TRBD2. This CDR3 has 16 amino acids. V dropped 6 bases and J dropped 3; count of bases not matched to a gene: 14. Germline V lookup: CDR1 DFQATT, CDR2 SNEGSKA (reference sequence). CDR3 nucleotides: TGCAGTGCCCCCCCGCGGAGCGGGGGATCGACAGATACGCAGTATTTT. It yields the protein CSAPPRSGGSTDTQYF.

This chain uses TRBV7-2 with TRBJ1-2; D might be TRBD1 (5 bases). Trimming took off 2 bases at V and 7 bases at J, with 17 bases between the two ends. The CDR3 runs 15 residues. Germline CDR1 SGHTA, CDR2 FQGNSA. CDR3: CASSLQANRDGGYTF. DNA for the CDR3: TGTGCCAGCAGCTTACAGGCAAACCGGGACGGTGGCTACACCTTC.

This clonotype appeared a few times. The chain recombines TRBV7-9 with TRBJ2-5; the D gene is possibly TRBD2 (5 bases). The CDR3 covers 15 residues. V was shortened by 1 base and J by 6 bases, with 15 bases between the two germline ends. CDR1 is SEHNR, CDR2 FQNEAQ, per germline (reference sequence). CDR3 in amino acids: CASSLVLGLVQTQYF. In nucleotides, the CDR3 is TGTGCCAGCAGCTTAGTACTAGGGTTGGTTCAGACCCAGTACTTC. The whole variable domain, filled in from reference TRBV7-9 and TRBJ2-5, reads DTGVSQNPRHKITKRGQNVTFRCDPISEHNRLYWYRQTLGQGPEFLTYFQNEAQLEKSRLLSDRFSAERPKGSFSTLEIQRTEQGDSAMYLCASSLVLGLVQTQYFGPGTRLLVL.

Only a few counts were recorded for this clonotype. This rearrangement joins TRBV3-1 to TRBJ1-6; tentative D call: TRBD1 (6 bases). Germline CDR1 and CDR2: LGHDT and YNNKEL (reference sequence). Trimming left V 3 bases short and J 10 bases short, with 13 bases between. This CDR3 contains 14 residues. The CDR3 nucleotides read TGTGCCAGCAGCCAGGGGGCCCGCGGGTCACCCCTCCACTTT. Its protein product is CASSQGARGSPLHF.

This clonotype has more than one count but fewer than ten. The V and J genes are TRBV7-2 and TRBJ2-5; a possible D gene is TRBD1 (6 bases). Between the trimmed V and J ends, which lost 4 bases and 1 base, there was a span of 16 bases. CDR3 length: 16 residues. Germline CDR1 reads SGHTA; CDR2 reads FQGNSA. CDR3 in amino acids: CASSYTGTPPQETQYF. Here the CDR3 DNA reads TGTGCCAGCAGCTACACAGGGACCCCCCCCCAAGAGACCCAGTACTTC.

The V gene is TRBV7-8, the J gene TRBJ1-2, with TRBD1 as a possible D gene (5 bases). The V end was cut by 4 bases, the J end by 4 bases, with 7 bases between. The CDR3 covers 12 residues. Germline lookup yields CDR1 SGHVS and CDR2 FQNEAQ. CDR3 region: CASSWDAYGYTF. DNA of the CDR3: TGTGCCAGCAGCTGGGACGCCTATGGCTACACCTTC.

The chain is built from TRBV7-3 and TRBJ2-2, with 8 bases that match TRBD2. The ends lost 5 bases at V and 6 bases at J; junction bases unmatched: 8. The CDR3 contains 15 residues. CDR1 and CDR2 from the germline V gene are SGHTA and FQGTGA. For the CDR3, the DNA is TGTGCCAGCAGCCGTTCGGGGGGGGGCTCCGGGGAGCTGTTTTTT. It is translated as CASSRSGGGSGELFF.

This clonotype has a handful of counts. V usage is TRBV30 and J usage is TRBJ1-6; no clear D. V was shortened by 1 base and J by 0 bases, with 13 bases between the two germline ends. The V gene's germline CDR1 is GTSNPN and CDR2 SVGIG (reference sequence). The CDR3 extends over 17 amino acids. The CDR3 bases are TGTGCCTGGAGTGAATTCGTTCTCAGCTCCTATAATTCACCCCTCCACTTT. It encodes CAWSEFVLSSYNSPLHF.

There are a few counts of this clonotype. The chain couples TRBV4-1 to TRBJ2-5, with D possibly matching TRBD1 (5 bases). Germline V gene data show CDR1 as MGHRA and CDR2 as YSYEKL. The CDR3 spans 15 residues. The V end lost 0 bases, the J end lost 5 bases, and 13 bases lay between the germline ends. The CDR3 region has the DNA TGCGCCAGCAGCCAAGATAATTCAGGGTCGGAGACCCAGTACTTC. Amino acids: CASSQDNSGSETQYF.

The chain has TRBV20-1 and TRBJ1-6; D is uncertain. The V and J ends lost 3 bases and 10 bases respectively, with 13 bases between them. This CDR3 region has 13 residues. CDR1 is DFQATT, CDR2 SNEGSKA, per germline (reference sequence). The CDR3 DNA sequence: TGCAGTGCTAGTTCCGGGGTATCGTCACCCCTCCACTTT. It codes for CSASSGVSSPLHF.